A selection of T cell receptor beta chains follows, all from one sample in a study of identical twins. TCRdb ran MiXCR on the 5' RACE reads and lists one entry per CDR3 protein. This sample has around 220,000 distinct CDR3 sequences, with under 12% found just once. Input material: memory T cells sorted from blood. These receptor sequences come from a man aged 50-59 years in good health. Both conserved end residues are part of each CDR3. D genes are given only for firm matches. The size of a clone is reported for some rows only, either as once, few or many, or as a class for expanded clones.

J | D | size | V | CDR3 | DNA
TRBJ1-2 | TRBD1 | many | TRBV3-1 | CASSSRDSRNYGYTF | TGTGCCAGCAGCTCCCGGGACAGCCGCAACTATGGCTACACCTTC
TRBJ2-7 | - | few | TRBV5-1 | CASSPPPGNYEQYF | TGCGCCAGCAGCCCCCCACCCGGGAACTACGAGCAGTACTTC
TRBJ1-1 | TRBD1 | - | TRBV5-1 | CASRYGNRGVMNTEAFF | TGCGCCAGCAGATACGGGAACAGGGGAGTTATGAACACTGAAGCTTTCTTT
TRBJ2-1 | - | few | TRBV7-2 | CASSQPGSTDEQFF | TGTGCCAGCAGCCAGCCGGGATCAACGGATGAGCAGTTCTTC
TRBJ1-1 | - | many | TRBV20-1 | CSARKDRLNTEAFF | TGCAGTGCTAGAAAAGACAGGTTGAACACTGAAGCTTTCTTT
TRBJ2-2 | TRBD2 | few | TRBV28 | CASSPTTWGSGSVGELFF | TGTGCCAGCAGTCCGACGACTTGGGGTAGCGGGAGTGTCGGGGAGCTGTTTTTT
TRBJ2-3 | TRBD2 | many | TRBV5-4 | CASSLGRAGADTQYF | TGTGCCAGCAGCTTGGGAAGAGCGGGGGCAGATACGCAGTATTTT
TRBJ2-3 | TRBD2 | - | TRBV20-1 | CSARVLAGPSTDTQYF | TGCAGTGCTAGAGTTCTAGCGGGACCTAGCACAGATACGCAGTATTTT
TRBJ1-2 | TRBD1 | many | TRBV27 | CASSTDREGGYTF | TGTGCCAGCTCCACCGACAGGGAGGGCGGCTACACCTTC
TRBJ2-7 | TRBD1 | - | TRBV5-5 | CASSALIQGNEQYF | TGTGCCAGCAGCGCCCTTATACAGGGGAACGAGCAGTACTTC
TRBJ1-5 | TRBD1 | few | TRBV20-1 | CSATPDTGGSRSNQPQHF | TGCAGTGCTACTCCCGATACAGGGGGAAGTAGAAGCAATCAGCCCCAGCATTTT
TRBJ2-1 | TRBD2 | few | TRBV4-3 | CASSQDPLAGAYNEQFF | TGCGCCAGCAGCCAAGATCCGCTAGCGGGGGCCTACAATGAGCAGTTCTTC
TRBJ2-2 | - | many | TRBV5-1 | CASSLQVDTGELFF | TGCGCCAGCAGCTTGCAGGTGGACACCGGGGAGCTGTTTTTT
TRBJ1-6 | - | few | TRBV27 | CASSARGSSPLHF | TGTGCCAGCAGTGCCCGGGGGAGTTCACCCCTCCACTTT
TRBJ2-7 | TRBD1 | few | TRBV5-1 | CASSLRDRRYEQYF | TGCGCCAGCAGCTTACGGGACAGACGGTACGAGCAGTACTTC
TRBJ1-1 | - | many | TRBV19 | CASSYGPQATEAFF | TGTGCCAGTAGTTACGGCCCGCAGGCCACTGAAGCTTTCTTT